Below, 15 T cell receptor beta chains from the same sample are listed, as sequenced in a study of shared clonotypes between healthy human individuals. Generated by immunoSEQ multiplex PCR, the TCRdb table keeps only in-frame clones and is missing some. This repertoire shows roughly 2.2 million clones, approximately 95% found once; its top ten account for about 0.37%. The specimen sequenced was naive CD4+ T cells from PBMCs. This sample's subset: CD45RA+ positively selected. The receptors originated from a man younger than 30 in good health. Some clones in this sample may be carry-over from other donors' samples.

As regards this clone: Within the sample, other DNA sequences also encode this same CDR3. The chain is built from TRBV20-1 and TRBJ1-2; 7 positions agree with TRBD1. CDR1 and CDR2 (germline): DFQATT, SNEGSKA (reference sequence). CDR3 length: 11 residues. V was pared by 4 bases and J by 8 bases, with 4 bases of the junction left unmatched. CDR3 protein: CSATTGAGYTF. The CDR3 DNA is TGCAGTGCTACTACAGGGGCCGGCTACACCTTC.

Remarks on this clone: At the DNA level, this CDR3 is encoded by other sequences in the same sample as well. The chain employs TRBV5-1 and TRBJ1-2; a weak D match, TRBD1 (5 bases). Germline loops: CDR1 SGHRS, CDR2 YFSETQ. This CDR3 region has 14 residues. The V end was cut by 0 bases, the J end by 0 bases, with 6 bases between. CDR3 bases: TGCGCCAGCAGCTTGGGGGACTCTAACTATGGCTACACCTTC. It specifies CASSLGDSNYGYTF.

The chain employs TRBV5-1 and TRBJ2-4, with 8 bases lining up with TRBD1. The CDR3 covers 16 residues. V trimming: 4 bases; J trimming: 0 bases; junction bases outside the gene matches: 6. In germline, CDR1 is SGHRS, CDR2 YFSETQ. CDR3 loop: CASSPGQARAKNIQYF. CDR3 DNA: TGCGCCAGCAGCCCGGGACAGGCCCGAGCCAAAAACATTCAGTACTTC.

To note about this clone: Other DNA sequences in the same sample also yield this CDR3. The chain couples TRBV5-4 to TRBJ2-5; D is uncertain. The CDR3 has 11 amino acids. Trimming removed 1 base at V and 5 bases at J, with 3 bases between. Germline V lookup: CDR1 SGHNT, CDR2 YYREEE (reference sequence). The DNA for the CDR3 is TGTGCCAGCAGCTTGAGTGAGACCCAGTACTTC. Its protein is CASSLSETQYF.

CDR3 in amino acids: CASSLFAGGSLVEQFF. The DNA of the CDR3 is TGTGCCAGCAGCTTATTCGCTGGCGGGAGCTTAGTAGAGCAGTTCTTC. The V call is TRBV7-3, the J call TRBJ2-1, with TRBD2 matching over 7 bases. Per germline, CDR1 SGHTA and CDR2 FQGTGA. With 2 bases clipped from V and 10 bases from J, the junction kept 14 bases outside the gene matches. The CDR3 length is 16 residues.

V and J are TRBV18 and TRBJ1-5; D may be TRBD1 (6 bases). This CDR3 is 17 amino acids long. V was clipped by 3 bases and J by 0 bases, with 15 bases between them. CDR1 is KGHSH and CDR2 is LQKENI in the germline V gene. CDR3 coding DNA: TGTGCCAGCTCACCCGGGACAAGCCCTTATAGCAATCAGCCCCAGCATTTT. Translated: CASSPGTSPYSNQPQHF.

This rearrangement joins TRBV2 to TRBJ2-1; D is ambiguous. Looked up from germline, CDR1 is SNHLY and CDR2 is FYNNEI. The CDR3 has 12 amino acids. V dropped 8 bases and J dropped 6 bases, with 11 bases sitting between them. The CDR3 region is CASGILINEQFF. In DNA, the CDR3 is TGTGCCAGCGGGATACTAATCAATGAGCAGTTCTTC.

The chain employs TRBV5-1 and TRBJ1-5, with D perhaps TRBD1 (6 bases). V was pared by 0 bases and J by 5 bases, with 12 bases between. In germline, CDR1 is SGHRS, CDR2 YFSETQ. This CDR3 has 15 amino acids. The CDR3 DNA reads TGCGCCAGCAGCTTGGTCGGGGGCCTTGATCAGCCCCAGCATTTT. It yields the protein CASSLVGGLDQPQHF.

This clone appeared once. The chain carries TRBV5-6 and TRBJ1-2; a possible D gene is TRBD1 (5 bases). This CDR3 spans 14 amino acids. V lost 9 bases and J lost 0, with 15 bases in between. CDR1 and CDR2 from the germline V gene are SGHDT and YYEEEE. CDR3 coding DNA: TGTGCCACGCGAGACAGCGCCTCTAACTATGGCTACACCTTC. Translation: CATRDSASNYGYTF.

The count of this clone is one. The chain has TRBV10-3 and TRBJ2-1; D remains unclear. V was cut by 2 bases and J by 2 bases, with 16 bases left in between. The CDR3 totals 17 residues. CDR1 is ENHRY, CDR2 SYGVKD, per germline. The CDR3 sequence: CAISEDPRMSTYNEQFF. CDR3 nucleotides: TGTGCCATCAGTGAGGACCCCCGGATGAGCACCTACAATGAGCAGTTCTTC.

The chain has TRBV6-6 and TRBJ1-2; 7 bases agree with TRBD1. The junction had 5 bases not matched to a gene; V was cut back by 5 bases and J by 2 bases. Germline V gene lookup returns CDR1 MNHNY and CDR2 SVGAGI (reference sequence). CDR3 size: 14 residues. CDR3 nucleotide sequence: TGTGCCAGCAGTCCAAACAGGGGCAACTATGGCTACACCTTC. Its protein is CASSPNRGNYGYTF.

The chain is built from TRBV7-3 and TRBJ1-2, with no clear D. The CDR3 loop spans 15 amino acids. V was cut by 6 bases and J by 2 bases, with 16 bases left in between. CDR1 and CDR2 from the germline V gene are SGHTA and FQGTGA. CDR3 sequence: CASRSDSLANYGYTF. In nucleotides, the CDR3 is TGTGCCAGCAGATCGGACTCCCTCGCCAACTATGGCTACACCTTC.

This clone appeared once. V and J are TRBV6-6 and TRBJ1-1; perhaps TRBD1 as D (6 bases). Germline CDR1 reads MNHNY; CDR2 reads SVGAGI (reference sequence). V lost 7 bases to trimming and J lost 7 bases, with 16 bases between them. The CDR3 contains 13 residues. As DNA, the CDR3 is TGTGCCAGCACCGCAGCGGGGGCGAGTGAAGCTTTCTTT. Amino acid sequence: CASTAAGASEAFF.

The V call is TRBV7-2, the J call TRBJ2-7; 10 nucleotides align to TRBD1. Trimming at V came to 5 bases and at J to 7 bases, leaving 11 bases not matched to a gene. The CDR3 runs to 15 residues. Germline assignment: CDR1 SGHTA and CDR2 FQGNSA. CDR3 sequence: CASSLRRQGAGEQYF. The CDR3, as DNA: TGTGCCAGCAGCCTACGCAGACAGGGGGCAGGGGAGCAGTACTTC.

The rearrangement links TRBV5-4 to TRBJ1-1; D gene ambiguous. The CDR3 is made up of 14 amino acids. Trimming took off 1 base at V and 6 bases at J, with 13 bases between the two ends. Germline V gives CDR1 SGHNT, CDR2 YYREEE (reference sequence). This CDR3 is CASSLQVSPAEAFF. The CDR3 DNA is TGTGCCAGCAGCTTGCAGGTGTCACCGGCTGAAGCTTTCTTT.